This T cell receptor (beta chain) comes out of a study of blood T cell repertoires in COVID-19. As for the study in general: From the United States, Italy and Spain came samples of acute and convalescent COVID-19.

As for this clone: The junction shows a germline mismatch at one end, possibly a read error.

In the authors' workflow: By means of reference gene primer amplification, nucleated cell counts were estimated. Some clones are missing from TCRdb's copy, which holds only in-frame ones; the method was immunoSEQ multiplex PCR. V and J calls and clone size follow that table, whereas D and trimming were derived from the DNA. The table lists 150,000 or so clones, 82% of them singletons. In germline, CDR1 is GTSNPN, CDR2 SVGIG (reference sequence). This CDR3 comprises 12 residues. The TCR originated in a woman in her seventies with acute or convalescent COVID-19. The material sequenced was peripheral blood. V is TRBV30 and J is TRBJ2-3; the match to TRBD2 covers 11 bases. DNA for the CDR3: TGTGCCTGGAGTGTAGTACTAGCGGGAGTGAATTTT. Translating gives CAWSVVLAGVNF.